One and the same sample provided the 27 T cell receptor beta chains below, sequenced in a study of blood T cells in healthy people across ages. Through a sample-barcoded 5' primer and a J-beta primer mix, a second PCR was run for roughly 7 to 11 cycles. TCRdb re-analysed the 5' RACE reads in MiXCR, keeping a single row per CDR3 protein. Among about 1 million distinct CDR3 sequences listed, 40% to 55% were seen once. Sample: blood. The source of these receptors is a woman in her sixties in good health.

This chain links TRBV2 with TRBJ2-7; TRBD1 agrees at 9 bases. The V gene end was trimmed by 3 bases and the J gene end by 5 bases; junction bases not matched to a gene: 5. Germline-derived CDR1 and CDR2 are SNHLY and FYNNEI. The CDR3 consists of 14 residues. CDR3 sequence reads: CASSELTGGNEQYF. The CDR3 region has the DNA TGTGCCAGCAGTGAGTTGACAGGGGGGAACGAGCAGTACTTC.

The chain couples TRBV7-2 to TRBJ1-4, with TRBD1 matching 9 bases. After removal of 5 bases from V and 7 bases from J, the junction contained 11 bases not matched to a gene. The CDR3 extends over 16 amino acids. CDR1 and CDR2 from the germline V gene are SGHTA and FQGNSA. CDR3 DNA sequence: TGTGCCAGCAGCAGCTGGGACAGGGAGAGTAGTGAAAAACTGTTTTTT. Translating gives CASSSWDRESSEKLFF.

The genes are TRBV28 and TRBJ2-7; 11 nucleotides line up with TRBD2. Germline CDR1 reads MDHEN; CDR2 reads SYDVKM. V lost 6 bases, J lost 4 bases, and 8 bases stayed unmatched. CDR3 size: 15 residues. The CDR3 DNA sequence: TGTGCCAGCAGCGAGTCCGGGACTAGCGGTTACGAGCAGTACTTC. Protein sequence: CASSESGTSGYEQYF.

V usage is TRBV7-2 and J usage is TRBJ1-1; D is possibly TRBD1 (5 bases). Looked up from germline, CDR1 is SGHTA and CDR2 is FQGNSA. Trimming pared 1 base from V and 5 bases from J, leaving 11 bases between. CDR3 length equals 14 residues. This chain's CDR3 is CASSLVGGSTEAFF. The CDR3 DNA reads TGTGCCAGCAGCTTAGTTGGGGGATCTACTGAAGCTTTCTTT.

The chain carries TRBV9 and TRBJ2-5, with D uncertain. V dropped 0 bases and J dropped 3 bases, with 9 bases sitting between them. From germline, CDR1 is SGDLS and CDR2 YYNGEE. The CDR3 has 14 amino acids. This CDR3 reads CASSVGYPEETQYF. The CDR3 DNA follows: TGTGCCAGCAGCGTAGGGTACCCGGAAGAGACCCAGTACTTC.

With respect to this clonotype: Germline and junction disagree at one end, which may indicate a read error. The chain links TRBV15 to TRBJ2-7; 7 bases agree with TRBD1. Germline values: CDR1 LNHNV, CDR2 YYDKDF (reference sequence). The CDR3 covers 14 residues. The CDR3 spells CVTSPSRTGYEQYF. CDR3 in DNA: TGTGTCACCAGCCCCTCCCGGACAGGCTACGAGCAGTACTTC.

V is TRBV5-6 and J is TRBJ2-6, with D possibly TRBD1 on 6 matching bases. The CDR3 loop spans 17 amino acids. Germline-derived CDR1 and CDR2 are SGHDT and YYEEEE. Trimming removed 1 base from V and 4 bases from J, with 15 bases in between. CDR3 sequence (DNA): TGTGCCAGCAGCTTGTTGGTCGGACAGCGGGGGGCCAACGTCCTGACTTTC. Residues: CASSLLVGQRGANVLTF.

The J gene is TRBJ2-3, the V gene TRBV6-1; D unclear. The V gene lost 4 bases and the J gene lost 1 base, with 9 bases spanning the gap. Germline loops: CDR1 MNHNS, CDR2 SASEGT. This CDR3 has 14 amino acids. This chain's CDR3 is CASSGWGGTDTQYF. CDR3 DNA sequence: TGTGCCAGCAGTGGCTGGGGTGGCACAGATACGCAGTATTTT.

The sample holds one count of this clonotype. V usage is TRBV28 and J usage is TRBJ2-7, with TRBD1 identical over 7 bases. V dropped 6 bases and J dropped 1; count of bases not matched to a gene: 6. Germline V gives CDR1 MDHEN, CDR2 SYDVKM. The CDR3 length is 14 residues. The CDR3 here is CASRTPGQSYEQYF. As DNA, the CDR3 is TGTGCCAGCAGGACTCCGGGACAGTCCTACGAGCAGTACTTC.

The V call is TRBV20-1, the J call TRBJ2-1; D is undetermined. CDR3 size: 14 residues. V dropped 0 bases and J dropped 9 bases, with 15 bases sitting between them. Germline V gene sequence: CDR1 DFQATT, CDR2 SNEGSKA (reference sequence). The CDR3 DNA sequence: TGCAGTGCTAGAGAGGGAAGTTCCTTCGGTGAGCAGTTCTTC. It is translated as CSAREGSSFGEQFF.

This chain joins TRBV20-1 and TRBJ2-1; 11 nucleotides match TRBD2. CDR1 and CDR2 from the germline V gene are DFQATT and SNEGSKA (reference sequence). CDR3 length: 16 amino acids. Trimming took 2 bases from V and 3 from J; bases not matched to a gene: 6. The CDR3 coding sequence is TGCAGTGCTAGATCCCCGGGACTAGCGGACTACAATGAGCAGTTCTTC. As protein: CSARSPGLADYNEQFF.

This clonotype was picked up a small number of times. The chain combines TRBV12-3 or TRBV12-4 with TRBJ1-1; tentatively, D is TRBD1 (6 bases). V shed 6 bases and J shed 0 bases, with 20 bases lying between them. This CDR3 has 17 amino acids. This CDR3 reads CASSDNLQGHMNTEAFF. The CDR3 DNA follows: TGTGCCAGCAGCGATAACCTACAGGGACACATGAACACTGAAGCTTTCTTT.

The rearrangement uses TRBV7-8 and TRBJ2-2; the D gene is possibly TRBD2 (7 bases). The CDR3 length is 16 residues. Germline V CDR1 and CDR2: SGHVS, FQNEAQ. Trimming stripped 0 bases from V and 4 bases from J, with 12 bases between. The chain's CDR3 is CASSLAFGGLTGELFF. CDR3 sequence (DNA): TGTGCCAGCAGCTTAGCCTTCGGGGGGCTCACCGGGGAGCTGTTTTTT.

The rearrangement joins TRBV11-2 to TRBJ2-1; 13 bases map to TRBD2. Germline CDR1 is SGHAT and CDR2 is FQNNGV. This CDR3 is built from 16 residues. After removal of 4 bases from V and 15 bases from J, the junction contained 15 bases not matched to a gene. The CDR3 DNA is TGTGCCAGCAGCTCGATTACGGGACTAGCGGGACCTCCACTGTTCTTC. Translation gives CASSSITGLAGPPLFF.

This chain links TRBV20-1 with TRBJ2-1, with TRBD2 matching over 12 bases. Trimming took 3 bases from V and 5 from J; bases not matched to a gene: 8. Germline V gives CDR1 DFQATT, CDR2 SNEGSKA (reference sequence). CDR3 length equals 16 residues. As DNA, the CDR3 is TGCAGTGCTAGTGTACCTGGACTAGCGGGGAACAATGAGCAGTTCTTC. This gives the protein CSASVPGLAGNNEQFF.

V and J are TRBV20-1 and TRBJ2-7; 7 bases align to TRBD1. J lost 0 bases, V lost 1 base, and 3 bases had no gene match. This CDR3 is built from 14 residues. The V gene's germline CDR1 is DFQATT and CDR2 SNEGSKA (reference sequence). As DNA, the CDR3 is TGCAGTGCTAGAGGGTGGGACAGCTCCTACGAGCAGTACTTC. It yields the protein CSARGWDSSYEQYF.

The V call is TRBV12-3 or TRBV12-4, the J call TRBJ2-3; 7 nucleotides line up with TRBD1. Losses at the gene ends were 7 bases for V and 1 base for J; bases not matched to a gene: 8. The CDR3 has 15 residues. CDR3 in amino acids: CASTQRGQCTDTQYF. DNA for the CDR3: TGTGCCAGCACCCAGAGGGGACAGTGCACAGATACGCAGTATTTT.

J is TRBJ2-3 and V is TRBV3-1; 10 bases are shared with TRBD1. The length of the CDR3 is 14 residues. CDR1 LGHDT and CDR2 YNNKEL come from the germline V gene (reference sequence). With V trimmed by 6 bases and J by 5 bases, 5 bases remained unmatched. This CDR3 reads CASRATGGLDTQYF. For the CDR3, the DNA is TGTGCCAGCAGGGCGACAGGGGGCCTAGATACGCAGTATTTT.

This rearrangement joins TRBV15 to TRBJ2-1, with TRBD2 matching over 9 bases. CDR1 is LNHNV and CDR2 is YYDKDF in the germline V gene (reference sequence). The junction had 7 bases not matched to a gene; V was cut back by 6 bases and J by 4 bases. CDR3 length: 15 residues. The CDR3 nucleotides are TGTGCCACCAGAAGCACTAGCGGGTCTTACAATGAGCAGTTCTTC. Translation: CATRSTSGSYNEQFF.

This clonotype was seen a few times. The rearrangement uses TRBV7-9 and TRBJ2-3, with 8 positions matching TRBD2. This CDR3 region has 13 residues. V shed 5 bases and J 7 bases; nucleotides not matched to a gene: 5. Germline CDR1 and CDR2: SEHNR and FQNEAQ (reference sequence). CDR3 amino acids: CASSRAGAYTQYF. The CDR3, as DNA: TGTGCCAGCAGCCGAGCGGGAGCTTATACGCAGTATTTT.

This clonotype was seen a handful of times. V usage is TRBV20-1 and J usage is TRBJ2-1, with D perhaps matching TRBD2 (6 bases). The CDR3 is 12 residues long. The germline CDR1 and CDR2 sequences are DFQATT and SNEGSKA (reference sequence). With 6 bases removed from V and 1 base from J, the gap between germline ends came to 7 bases. The CDR3 loop reads CSAGTSYNEQFF. The CDR3 region has the DNA TGCAGTGCCGGGACTTCCTACAATGAGCAGTTCTTC.

This clonotype was recorded a few times. This chain uses TRBV20-1 with TRBJ2-7; TRBD1 might be the D (6 bases). The CDR3 covers 16 residues. The ends were cut back, 6 bases at V and 0 bases at J, with 21 bases in the middle. CDR1 DFQATT and CDR2 SNEGSKA come from the germline V gene (reference sequence). In DNA, the CDR3 is TGCAGTGCCCCTAAGAGGGAACAGGGTCCCTCCTACGAGCAGTACTTC. This sequence encodes CSAPKREQGPSYEQYF.

Note on this clonotype: This sequence may be a read error, since a much larger clone differs from it by one base. The chain recombines TRBV20-1 with TRBJ2-7; 7 bases agree with TRBD1. After removal of 5 bases from V and 7 bases from J, the junction contained 8 bases not matched to a gene. The germline V gene has CDR1 DFQATT and CDR2 SNEGSKA (reference sequence). This CDR3 spans 12 amino acids. In nucleotides, the CDR3 is TGCAGTGCTTACCCAGGGGGAAATGAGCAGTACTTC. Its translation: CSAYPGGNEQYF.

This clonotype was detected a few times. The V call is TRBV7-6, the J call TRBJ1-1; D gene unclear. V was pared by 6 bases and J by 3 bases, with 14 bases between. In germline, CDR1 is SGHVS, CDR2 FNYEAQ. The CDR3 length is 14 residues. The CDR3 reads CASRSGDPDTEAFF. The CDR3 DNA is TGTGCCAGCAGGTCGGGAGATCCAGACACTGAAGCTTTCTTT.

The chain couples TRBV9 to TRBJ1-1; the match to TRBD1 covers 9 bases. J was trimmed by 4 bases and V by 4 bases; bases with no gene match: 11. Germline CDR1 reads SGDLS; CDR2 reads YYNGEE. The CDR3 spans 16 residues. The CDR3 protein is CASSPRDRVASTEAFF. The CDR3 DNA follows: TGTGCCAGCAGCCCCCGGGACAGGGTCGCGAGCACTGAAGCTTTCTTT.

This chain uses TRBV9 with TRBJ2-3, with TRBD2 identical over 11 bases. Germline V gene data show CDR1 as SGDLS and CDR2 as YYNGEE. The CDR3 is made up of 16 amino acids. Germline trimming cut 2 bases from V and 2 bases from J; bases unmatched to any gene: 4. In DNA form, the CDR3 reads TGTGCCAGCAGCGTCGCTAGCGGGAGGCACACAGATACGCAGTATTTT. Protein product: CASSVASGRHTDTQYF. Full variable domain (missing parts from reference TRBV9 and TRBJ2-3): DSGVTQTPKHLITATGQRVTLRCSPRSGDLSVYWYQQSLDQGLQFLIQYYNGEERAKGNILERFSAQQFPDLHSELNLSSLELGDSALYFCASSVASGRHTDTQYFGPGTRLTVL.

The gene calls are TRBV12-3 or TRBV12-4 and TRBJ2-1, with 7 nucleotides matching TRBD2. This CDR3 contains 14 residues. V trimming: 1 base; J trimming: 9 bases; junction bases outside the gene matches: 6. The chain's CDR3 is CASSLDGGGSEQFF. DNA for the CDR3: TGTGCCAGCAGTTTAGACGGGGGAGGGAGTGAGCAGTTCTTC.